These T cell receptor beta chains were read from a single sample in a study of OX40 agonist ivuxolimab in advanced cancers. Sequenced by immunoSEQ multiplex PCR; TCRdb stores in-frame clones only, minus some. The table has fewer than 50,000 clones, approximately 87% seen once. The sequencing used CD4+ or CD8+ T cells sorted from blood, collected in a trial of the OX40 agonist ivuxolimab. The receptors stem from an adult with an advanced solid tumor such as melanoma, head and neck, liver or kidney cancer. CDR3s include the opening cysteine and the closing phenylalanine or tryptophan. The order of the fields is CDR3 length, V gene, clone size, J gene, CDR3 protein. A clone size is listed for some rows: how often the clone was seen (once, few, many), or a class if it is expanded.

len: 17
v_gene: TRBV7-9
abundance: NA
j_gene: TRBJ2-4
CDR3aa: CASSLEAGLGAKNIQYF

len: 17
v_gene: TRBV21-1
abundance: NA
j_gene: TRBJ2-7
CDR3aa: CASSKIGEGGARYEQYF

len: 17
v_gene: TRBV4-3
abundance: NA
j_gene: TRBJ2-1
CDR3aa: CASSQDRSAGSYNEQFF

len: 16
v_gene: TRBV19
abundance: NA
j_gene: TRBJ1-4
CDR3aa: CASSLLQQGSNEKLFF

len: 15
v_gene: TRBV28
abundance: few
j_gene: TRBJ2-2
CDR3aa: CASSFDREGTGELFF

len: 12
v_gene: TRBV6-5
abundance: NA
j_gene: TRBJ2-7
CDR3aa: CASSYSRDMEYF

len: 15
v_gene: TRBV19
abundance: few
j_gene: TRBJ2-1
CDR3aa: CASSMTSGIYNEQFF

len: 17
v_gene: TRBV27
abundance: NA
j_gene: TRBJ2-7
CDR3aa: CASSPPLFGTTTYEQYF

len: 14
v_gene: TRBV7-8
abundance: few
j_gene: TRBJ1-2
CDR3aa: CASSPGGPNYGYTF

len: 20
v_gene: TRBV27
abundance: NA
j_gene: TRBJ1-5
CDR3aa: CASSLYAPGQGAASNQPQHF

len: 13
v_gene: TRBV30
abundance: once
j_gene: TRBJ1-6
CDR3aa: CALSGTGNSPLHF

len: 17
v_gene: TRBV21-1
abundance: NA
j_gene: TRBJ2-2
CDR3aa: CASSRLGLSPGPGELFF

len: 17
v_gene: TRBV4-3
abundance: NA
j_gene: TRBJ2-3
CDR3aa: CASSQDGTGGLTDTQYF

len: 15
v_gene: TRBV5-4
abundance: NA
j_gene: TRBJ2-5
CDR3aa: CASSFFGGLRETQYF

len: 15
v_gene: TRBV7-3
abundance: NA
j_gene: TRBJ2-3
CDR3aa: CASSRTSGNTDTQYF

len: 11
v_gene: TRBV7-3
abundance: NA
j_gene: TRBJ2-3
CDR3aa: CASSGAGTQYF

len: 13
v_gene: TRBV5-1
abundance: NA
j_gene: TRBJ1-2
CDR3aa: CASSVTVLDGYTF

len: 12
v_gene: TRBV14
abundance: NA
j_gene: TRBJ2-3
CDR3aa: CASSQLVDTQYF

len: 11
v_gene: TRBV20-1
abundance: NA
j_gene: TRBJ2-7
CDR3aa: CSVPMLYEQYF

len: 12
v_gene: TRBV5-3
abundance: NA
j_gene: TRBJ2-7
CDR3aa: CARSLKGGEQYF

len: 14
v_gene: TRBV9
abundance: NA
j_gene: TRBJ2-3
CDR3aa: CASTPGGSADTQYF

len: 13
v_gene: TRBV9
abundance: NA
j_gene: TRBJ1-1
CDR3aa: CASSVGTGSEAFF

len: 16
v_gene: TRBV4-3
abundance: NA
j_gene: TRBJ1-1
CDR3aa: CASSQDKCCGNTEAFF

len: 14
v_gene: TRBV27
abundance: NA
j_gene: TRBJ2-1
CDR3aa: CASSPLPGRNEQFF

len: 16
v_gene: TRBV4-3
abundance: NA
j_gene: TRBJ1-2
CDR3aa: CASSQAPQGAGYGYTF

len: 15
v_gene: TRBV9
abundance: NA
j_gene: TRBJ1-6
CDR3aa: CASSEARVEDSPLHF

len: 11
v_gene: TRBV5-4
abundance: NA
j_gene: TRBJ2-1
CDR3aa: CASDGTNEQFF

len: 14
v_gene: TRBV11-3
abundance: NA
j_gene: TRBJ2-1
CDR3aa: CASSGSGVGNEQFF

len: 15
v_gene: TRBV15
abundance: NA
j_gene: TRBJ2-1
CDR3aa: CATTPTVGGHNEQFF

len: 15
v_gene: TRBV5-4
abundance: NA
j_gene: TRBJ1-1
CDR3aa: CASSPSTGMNTEAFF

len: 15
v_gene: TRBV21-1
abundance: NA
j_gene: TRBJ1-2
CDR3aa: CASSKSQGDVYGYTF

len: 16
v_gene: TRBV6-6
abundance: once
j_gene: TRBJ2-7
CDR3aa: CASSYSPGTGGEEQYF

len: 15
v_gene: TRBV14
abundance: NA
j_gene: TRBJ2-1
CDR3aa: CASSHTSGRGNEQFF

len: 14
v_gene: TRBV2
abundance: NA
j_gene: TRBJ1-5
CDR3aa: CASSLGQGDQPQHF

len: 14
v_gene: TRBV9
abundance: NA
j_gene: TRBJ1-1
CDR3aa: CASSSSGGGTEAFF

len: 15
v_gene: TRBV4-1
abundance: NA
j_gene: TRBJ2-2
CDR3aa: CASSQELTGTGELFF

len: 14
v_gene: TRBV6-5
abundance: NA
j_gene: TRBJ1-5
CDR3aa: CASSSRGYNQPQHF

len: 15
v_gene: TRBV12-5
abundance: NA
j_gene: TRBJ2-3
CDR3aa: CASGLGTSGTDTQYF

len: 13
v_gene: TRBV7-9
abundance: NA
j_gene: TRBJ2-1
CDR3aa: CASSLGSLNEQFF

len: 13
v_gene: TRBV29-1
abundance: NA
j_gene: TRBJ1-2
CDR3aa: CSVSGGAYYGYTF

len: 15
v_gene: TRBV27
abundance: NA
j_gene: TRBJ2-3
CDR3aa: CASSWVGDSTDTQYF

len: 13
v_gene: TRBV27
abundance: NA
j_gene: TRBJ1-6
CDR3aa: CASSLFSVSPLHF

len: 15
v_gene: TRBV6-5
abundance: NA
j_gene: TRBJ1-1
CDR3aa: CASSYTYPGGNEAFF

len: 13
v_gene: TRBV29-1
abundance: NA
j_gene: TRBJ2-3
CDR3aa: CSVEFDSTDTQYF

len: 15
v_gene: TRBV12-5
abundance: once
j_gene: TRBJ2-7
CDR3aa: CASGVWDGTSYEQYF

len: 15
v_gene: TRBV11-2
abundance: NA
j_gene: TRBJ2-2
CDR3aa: CASSLESGGTGELFF

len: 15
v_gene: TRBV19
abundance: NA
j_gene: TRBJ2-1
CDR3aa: CASSIRPATYNEQFF

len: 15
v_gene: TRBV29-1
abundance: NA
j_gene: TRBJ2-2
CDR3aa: CSVERGTENTGELFF

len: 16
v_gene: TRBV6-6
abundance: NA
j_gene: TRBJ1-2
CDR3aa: CASSYGTGGQGYGYTF

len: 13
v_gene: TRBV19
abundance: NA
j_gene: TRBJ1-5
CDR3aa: CASTLDINQPQHF

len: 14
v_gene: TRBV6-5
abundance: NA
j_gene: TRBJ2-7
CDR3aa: CASGDGTASYEQYF

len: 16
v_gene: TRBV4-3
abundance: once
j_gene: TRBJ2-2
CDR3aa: CASSQDPGGNTGELFF

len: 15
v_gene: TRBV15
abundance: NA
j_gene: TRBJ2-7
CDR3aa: CATSRPSGGGYEQYF

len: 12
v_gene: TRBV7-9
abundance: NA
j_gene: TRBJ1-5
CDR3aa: CASSPQDQPQHF

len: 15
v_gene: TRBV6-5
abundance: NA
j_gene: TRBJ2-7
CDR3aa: CASTSLQASTHEQYF

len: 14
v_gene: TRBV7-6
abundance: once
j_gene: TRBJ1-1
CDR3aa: CASSPTGGNTEAFF